The sequence of this TCR beta chain was determined in a study of cytomegalovirus exposure and HLA in healthy donors. Study information: There were tens of millions of unique TCRs (from HLA-typed donors) in an early data release. Study results and limitations: TCR beta chains numbering roughly 150 were designated cytomegalovirus-associated. A later analysis linked a missense DCLRE1C variant to TCR beta V- and J-gene trimming.

Remarks on this clone: The antigen remains unidentified.

The CDR3 consists of 14 residues. The ends lost 4 bases at V and 7 bases at J; junction bases unmatched: 5. Per germline, CDR1 KGHSH and CDR2 LQKENI. It was with 60 Vbeta and 13 Jbeta primers that the PCR ran. TCRdb keeps only in-frame clones here, not all; method: immunoSEQ multiplex PCR. This sample yields around 94,000 clones, of which about three fifths are seen a single time; about 4.9% belongs to the top ten. The chain combines TRBV18 with TRBJ2-1; 9 bases agree with TRBD2. Input material: PBMCs. This TCR was sampled from a human donor in good health. This chain's CDR3 is CASSLAGDENEQFF. The CDR3 coding sequence is TGTGCCAGCTCACTAGCGGGAGATGAAAATGAGCAGTTCTTC.